One sample yielded the 26 T cell receptor beta chains listed below, sequenced in a study of blood T cell repertoires in COVID-19 (dated by TCRdb to about 2020). The method was the immunoSEQ multiplex PCR assay. TCRdb took this table from immuneACCESS and kept in-frame rearrangements with V and J called. Such tables lack part of the clones; where checked against another copy, unresolved V genes explain under half of the gap, and the rest is unexplained. This sample gives about 140,000 clones in total; around 80% of them show up just once. The ten largest clones take up roughly 8.6% of the sample. Sequences were obtained from peripheral blood. Receptors originate from a woman at least 80 years old in a cohort sampled during active or convalescent COVID-19.

The chain combines TRBV5-1 with TRBJ1-1; 7 bases are shared with TRBD1. Germline V gives CDR1 SGHRS, CDR2 YFSETQ. J lost 4 bases, V lost 4 bases, and 4 bases had no gene match. The length of the CDR3 is 13 residues. The CDR3 loop reads CASSPTGVTEAFF. CDR3 in DNA: TGCGCCAGCAGCCCTACAGGGGTCACTGAAGCTTTCTTT.

This clone was counted at least ten times. The genes are TRBV19 and TRBJ1-3, with D possibly being TRBD1 (6 bases). The CDR3 sequence is 17 residues long. Trimming cost V 2 bases and J 0 bases, with 14 bases left between them. Germline values: CDR1 LNHDA, CDR2 SQIVND (reference sequence). This chain's CDR3 is CASSITLGQTSGNTIYF. The CDR3 DNA reads as TGTGCCAGTAGTATAACCCTAGGACAGACCTCTGGAAACACCATATATTTT.

V gene TRBV3-1 (or the pseudogene TRBV3-2) combines with J gene TRBJ2-7; 8 bases align to TRBD1. The length of the CDR3 is 16 residues. The germline V gene has CDR1 LGHDT and CDR2 YNNKEL (reference sequence). V shed 2 bases and J 3 bases; nucleotides not matched to a gene: 9. This CDR3 reads CASSQTDRAEDYEQYV. The CDR3 coding sequence is TGTGCCAGCAGCCAAACGGACAGGGCAGAGGACTACGAGCAGTACGTC.

The V and J genes are TRBV3-1 (or the pseudogene TRBV3-2) and TRBJ1-4; D gene unclear. Germline CDR1 reads LGHDT; CDR2 reads YNNKEL (reference sequence). This CDR3 comprises 16 residues. The ends were cut back, 1 base at V and 2 bases at J, with 11 bases in the middle. CDR3 in amino acids: CASSQGGFGTNEKLFF. In DNA form, the CDR3 reads TGTGCCAGCAGCCAAGGAGGGTTCGGGACTAATGAAAAACTGTTTTTT.

The chain links TRBV7-9 to TRBJ1-4; D is unresolved. The V gene's germline CDR1 is SEHNR and CDR2 FQNEAQ (reference sequence). The ends were cut back, 4 bases at V and 4 bases at J, with 4 bases in the middle. The CDR3 runs 12 residues. CDR3 DNA: TGTGCCAGCAGCTCCCTTAATGAAAAACTGTTTTTT. It specifies CASSSLNEKLFF.

This clone came up once. The J gene is TRBJ2-3, the V gene TRBV4-1; 10 bases are a match to TRBD1. The CDR3 covers 19 residues. V lost 0 bases to trimming and J lost 4 bases; unmatched junction nucleotides: 13. CDR1 is MGHRA and CDR2 is YSYEKL in the germline V gene. The CDR3 nucleotides read TGCGCCAGCAGCCAAGATTGGATTAGGGGGACAGGGGTGGCAGATACGCAGTATTTT. It specifies CASSQDWIRGTGVADTQYF.

The chain has TRBV18 and TRBJ2-1, with 11 positions matching TRBD1. Germline V gene sequence: CDR1 KGHSH, CDR2 LQKENI. After removal of 8 bases from V and 3 bases from J, the junction contained 9 bases not matched to a gene. The CDR3 spans 16 residues. CDR3 coding DNA: TGTGCCAGCGGACAGGGGGCGCGGCTTCACTACAATGAGCAGTTCTTC. It is translated as CASGQGARLHYNEQFF.

The chain carries TRBV7-9 and TRBJ2-5; 7 bases fit TRBD2. This CDR3 spans 16 amino acids. The germline gives CDR1 SEHNR, CDR2 FQNEAQ (reference sequence). Trimming at V came to 5 bases and at J to 1 base, leaving 10 bases not matched to a gene. CDR3 DNA: TGTGCCAGCAGCCCGTCGCCGGGGGGTCCCCAAGAGACCCAGTACTTC. This gives the protein CASSPSPGGPQETQYF.

This clone was counted only a few times. The genes are TRBV6-1 and TRBJ2-7; a weak D match, TRBD2 (6 bases). This CDR3 region has 15 residues. Trimming pared 2 bases from V and 0 bases from J, leaving 11 bases between. CDR1 and CDR2 (germline): MNHNS, SASEGT. The CDR3 DNA reads TGTGCCAGCAGTGAATTGTGGGGGGTCTCCTACGAGCAGTACTTC. It codes for CASSELWGVSYEQYF.

The chain recombines TRBV5-1 with TRBJ2-7; D is unresolved. Germline CDR1 SGHRS, CDR2 YFSETQ. Trimming pared 0 bases from V and 1 base from J, leaving 8 bases between. The CDR3 is 14 amino acids. The CDR3 DNA reads TGCGCCAGCAGCTTGGCGACTGCGTCCTACGAGCAGTACTTC. This gives the protein CASSLATASYEQYF.

The chain carries TRBV7-8 and TRBJ2-5; possible D gene TRBD2, 6 bases. There are 14 residues in the CDR3. The germline V gene encodes CDR1 SGHVS and CDR2 FQNEAQ. V was pared by 7 bases and J by 4 bases, with 16 bases between. The CDR3 loop reads CASTPKWGGETQYF. In DNA, the CDR3 is TGTGCCAGCACCCCTAAGTGGGGAGGAGAGACCCAGTACTTC.

This chain uses TRBV4-1 with TRBJ2-6; a possible D gene is TRBD1 (5 bases). Germline CDR1 is MGHRA and CDR2 is YSYEKL. The CDR3 consists of 17 residues. Trimming removed 0 bases from V and 1 base from J, with 10 bases in between. For the CDR3, the DNA is TGCGCCAGCAGCCAAGACCCAGGGCTGTCTGGGGCCAACGTCCTGACTTTC. This translates into CASSQDPGLSGANVLTF.

The rearrangement uses TRBV6-2 or TRBV6-3 and TRBJ2-5; tentatively, D is TRBD2 (5 bases). From germline, CDR1 is MNHEY and CDR2 SVGEGT. V was trimmed by 5 bases and J by 1 base, leaving 14 bases between them. CDR3 length equals 15 residues. The CDR3 DNA sequence: TGTGCCAGCAGTAATCGGGGATGGGGCCAAGAGACCCAGTACTTC. It is translated as CASSNRGWGQETQYF.

This chain links TRBV12-3 or TRBV12-4 with TRBJ1-1; D perhaps matches TRBD1 (6 bases). Trimming left V 5 bases short and J 12 bases short, with 16 bases between. The CDR3 consists of 12 residues. CDR3 nucleotides: TGTGCCAGCAGTCCAAACATACAGGGATCTTTCTTT. Amino acids: CASSPNIQGSFF.

This clone was seen many times. The rearrangement links TRBV29-1 to TRBJ1-2; 8 bases map to TRBD1. With 3 bases clipped from V and 7 bases from J, the junction kept 10 bases outside the gene matches. There are 14 residues in the CDR3. CDR1 and CDR2 from the germline V gene are SQVTM and ANQGSEA. DNA of the CDR3: TGCAGCGTTGATTCATCAACAGGGGGAGCTGGCTACACCTTC. This translates into CSVDSSTGGAGYTF.

The chain joins TRBV11-2 to TRBJ2-5, with TRBD2 matching over 8 bases. Per the germline V gene, CDR1 is SGHAT and CDR2 is FQNNGV. Trimming cost V 1 base and J 2 bases; bases outside gene matches: 6. The CDR3 is 16 amino acids. The CDR3 region is CASSLVGGGFQETQYF. CDR3 DNA sequence: TGTGCCAGCAGCTTAGTCGGGGGGGGCTTTCAAGAGACCCAGTACTTC.

This chain uses TRBV6-2 or TRBV6-3 with TRBJ2-7; D perhaps matches TRBD2 (6 bases). V lost 0 bases and J lost 4, with 13 bases in between. CDR1 MNHEY and CDR2 SVGEGT come from the germline V gene. This CDR3 region has 15 residues. The CDR3 protein is CASSYSGGITYEQYV. The CDR3 nucleotides are TGTGCCAGCAGTTACTCGGGGGGAATAACGTACGAGCAGTACGTC.

The genes are TRBV9 and TRBJ2-3, with TRBD1 as a possible D gene (5 bases). This CDR3 has 16 residues. Trimming left V 3 bases short and J 0 bases short, with 14 bases between. Germline CDR1 is SGDLS and CDR2 is YYNGEE. The CDR3 DNA is TGTGCCAGCAGCGCCCAAGGGGTGGGGAGCACAGATACGCAGTATTTT. Translation gives CASSAQGVGSTDTQYF. Supplemented by reference TRBV9 and TRBJ2-3, the full variable domain reads DSGVTQTPKHLITATGQRVTLRCSPRSGDLSVYWYQQSLDQGLQFLIQYYNGEERAKGNILERFSAQQFPDLHSELNLSSLELGDSALYFCASSAQGVGSTDTQYFGPGTRLTVL.

This chain uses TRBV5-1 with TRBJ2-2, with D uncertain. The V gene's germline CDR1 is SGHRS and CDR2 YFSETQ. The CDR3 spans 16 residues. Trimming took 0 bases from V and 1 from J, leaving 10 bases between them. This CDR3 reads CASSLGSPVNTGELFF. CDR3 in DNA: TGCGCCAGCAGCTTGGGAAGTCCAGTGAACACCGGGGAGCTGTTTTTT.

The chain uses TRBV6-2 or TRBV6-3 and TRBJ2-1; TRBD2 matches at 7 bases. CDR3 length equals 18 residues. The germline gives CDR1 MNHEY, CDR2 SVGEGT. Trimming at V came to 4 bases and at J to 3 bases, leaving 15 bases not matched to a gene. In DNA form, the CDR3 reads TGTGCCAGCAGTTTTTTGGGAGGGGAAGGATATGACTACAATGAGCAGTTCTTC. Amino acids: CASSFLGGEGYDYNEQFF.

In this sample, this clone turned up once. The chain carries TRBV14 and TRBJ2-1; 8 bases are shared with TRBD2. Germline trimming cut 1 base from V and 15 bases from J; bases unmatched to any gene: 8. Looked up from germline, CDR1 is SGHDN and CDR2 is FVKESK. This CDR3 contains 13 residues. The DNA of the CDR3 is TGTGCCAGCAGCCAAGTCATCGGGGGGGCTAGGTTCTTC. This sequence encodes CASSQVIGGARFF.

The CDR3 nucleotides are TGCAGCGTTGAAGGGGGGGTGACGGGCCTGACTTTC. Its translation is CSVEGGVTGLTF. The J gene is TRBJ2-6, the V gene TRBV29-1, with TRBD2 as a possible D gene (6 bases). Trimming cost V 1 base and J 15 bases, with 13 bases left between them. Germline CDR1 and CDR2: SQVTM and ANQGSEA. The CDR3 consists of 12 residues.

V and J are TRBV5-4 and TRBJ1-4; TRBD1 aligns across 10 bases. The germline CDR1 and CDR2 sequences are SGHNT and YYREEE (reference sequence). The junction had 3 bases not matched to a gene; V was cut back by 1 base and J by 3 bases. CDR3 length: 16 amino acids. The DNA for the CDR3 is TGTGCCAGCAGCTTGAGGACAGGGGGTGCTAATGAAAAACTGTTTTTT. Its translation is CASSLRTGGANEKLFF.

This sequence joins TRBV4-1 and TRBJ1-1; D gene unclear. From germline, CDR1 is MGHRA and CDR2 YSYEKL. V lost 0 bases, J lost 6 bases, and 20 bases lay in between. CDR3 size: 17 residues. The CDR3 spells CASSQETLPGSWAEAFF. CDR3 nucleotides: TGCGCCAGCAGCCAAGAAACTCTGCCGGGGTCATGGGCTGAAGCTTTCTTT.

V is TRBV5-1 and J is TRBJ1-4; 9 nucleotides align to TRBD1. The CDR3 sequence is 17 residues long. V lost 4 bases, J lost 2 bases, and 9 bases stayed unmatched. Germline lookup yields CDR1 SGHRS and CDR2 YFSETQ. CDR3 DNA sequence: TGCGCCAGCAGCCACCGGGGACAGGGCAGCACTAATGAAAAACTGTTTTTT. It specifies CASSHRGQGSTNEKLFF.

The chain uses TRBV6-5 and TRBJ1-5, with 7 bases that match TRBD1. Germline V lookup: CDR1 MNHEY, CDR2 SVGAGI. The length of the CDR3 is 14 residues. The V and J ends lost 6 bases and 2 bases, in that order; junction bases with no gene match: 4. The CDR3 bases are TGTGCCAGCAGCAGAACAGGGGGCAATCAGCCCCAGCATTTT. Amino acid sequence: CASSRTGGNQPQHF.